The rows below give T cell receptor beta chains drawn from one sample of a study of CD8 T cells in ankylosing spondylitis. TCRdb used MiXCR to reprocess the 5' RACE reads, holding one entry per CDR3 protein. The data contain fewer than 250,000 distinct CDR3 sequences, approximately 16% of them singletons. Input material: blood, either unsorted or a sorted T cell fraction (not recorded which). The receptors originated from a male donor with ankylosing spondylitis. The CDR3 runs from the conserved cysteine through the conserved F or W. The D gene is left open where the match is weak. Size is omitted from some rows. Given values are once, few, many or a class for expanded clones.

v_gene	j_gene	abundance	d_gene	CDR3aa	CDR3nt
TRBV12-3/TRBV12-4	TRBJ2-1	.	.	CASSLRQYYYNEQFF	TGTGCCAGCAGTTTAAGACAGTACTACTACAATGAGCAGTTCTTC
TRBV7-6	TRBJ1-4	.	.	CASSSGDGEKLFF	TGTGCCAGCAGCTCTGGGGACGGTGAAAAACTGTTTTTT
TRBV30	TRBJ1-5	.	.	CAWSEAGQSPQHF	TGTGCCTGGAGTGAAGCAGGACAGTCGCCCCAGCATTTT
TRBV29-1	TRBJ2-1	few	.	CSASLINRDYNEQFF	TGCAGCGCCTCACTGATTAACAGAGACTACAATGAGCAGTTCTTC
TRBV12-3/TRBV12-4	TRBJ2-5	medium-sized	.	CASTTDARETQYF	TGTGCCAGCACCACGGACGCGCGGGAGACCCAGTACTTC
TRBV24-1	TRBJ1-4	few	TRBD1	CATSDKSGGNEKLFF	TGTGCCACCAGCGATAAGTCAGGGGGAAATGAAAAACTGTTTTTT
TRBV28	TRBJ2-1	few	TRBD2	CASSFSGDSYNEQFF	TGTGCCAGCAGCTTTAGCGGGGACTCCTACAATGAGCAGTTCTTC
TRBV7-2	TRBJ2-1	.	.	CASSLRGGEHNEQFF	TGTGCCAGCAGCTTACGAGGCGGGGAACACAATGAGCAGTTCTTC
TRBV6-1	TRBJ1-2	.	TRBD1	CAATGTGEYGYTF	TGTGCCGCAACCGGGACAGGGGAATATGGCTACACCTTC
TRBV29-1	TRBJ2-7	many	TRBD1	CSALGQNYEQYF	TGCAGCGCCCTGGGACAGAACTACGAGCAGTACTTC
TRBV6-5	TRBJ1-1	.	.	CASSYGDRTEAFF	TGTGCCAGCAGTTACGGGGATCGGACTGAAGCTTTCTTT
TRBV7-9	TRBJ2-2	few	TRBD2	CASSPSGAETGELFF	TGTGCCAGCAGCCCAAGCGGGGCAGAGACCGGGGAGCTGTTTTTT
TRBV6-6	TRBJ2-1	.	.	CASSYGLAELGYNEQFF	TGTGCCAGCAGTTATGGGTTAGCGGAGCTGGGATACAATGAGCAGTTCTTC
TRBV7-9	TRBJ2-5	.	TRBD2	CASSLLTSGGAETQYF	TGTGCCAGCAGCTTACTCACTAGCGGGGGGGCGGAGACCCAGTACTTC
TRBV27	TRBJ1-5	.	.	CASSLSWRGEGNQPQHF	TGTGCCAGCAGTTTATCGTGGAGAGGGGAGGGCAATCAGCCCCAGCATTTT
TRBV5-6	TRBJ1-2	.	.	CASSPHAGLGDYGYTF	TGTGCCAGCAGCCCCCATGCGGGCCTCGGGGATTATGGCTACACCTTC
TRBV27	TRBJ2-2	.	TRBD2	CASSLYGLAHAGELFF	TGTGCCAGCAGTCTCTACGGACTAGCGCACGCCGGGGAGCTGTTTTTT
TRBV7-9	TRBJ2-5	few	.	CASSSRDNRAETQYF	TGTGCCAGCAGCAGCCGGGACAACCGTGCAGAGACCCAGTACTTC
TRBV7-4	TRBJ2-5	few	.	CASSPDKRETQYF	TGTGCCAGCAGCCCTGACAAACGGGAGACCCAGTACTTC
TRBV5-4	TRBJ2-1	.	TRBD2	CASSLEPGLAGAYNEQFF	TGTGCCAGCAGCTTGGAACCCGGACTAGCGGGGGCATACAATGAGCAGTTCTTC
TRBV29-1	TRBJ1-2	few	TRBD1	CSGELQGVGYGYTF	TGCAGCGGTGAACTACAGGGGGTCGGCTATGGCTACACCTTC
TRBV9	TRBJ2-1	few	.	CASSARLEIGNEQFF	TGTGCCAGCAGCGCCCGACTAGAAATAGGCAATGAGCAGTTCTTC
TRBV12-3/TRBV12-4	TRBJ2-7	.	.	CASSLAGLYRF	TGTGCCAGCAGTTTAGCGGGACTCTACCGCTTC
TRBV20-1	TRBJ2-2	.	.	CSARGGTGREHTGELFF	TGCAGTGCTAGAGGGGGGACTGGCCGGGAGCACACCGGGGAGCTGTTTTTT
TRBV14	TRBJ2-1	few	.	CASSASPGPDEQFF	TGTGCCAGCAGCGCGTCCCCAGGACCGGATGAGCAGTTCTTC
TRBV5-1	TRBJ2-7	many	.	CASSLEGGEQYF	TGTGCCAGCAGTTTAGAGGGCGGCGAGCAGTACTTC
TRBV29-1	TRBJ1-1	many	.	CSVRAIGTEAFF	TGCAGCGTTAGGGCTATAGGCACTGAAGCTTTCTTT
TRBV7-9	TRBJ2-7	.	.	CASSSGPSSYEQYF	TGTGCCAGCAGCTCCGGGCCAAGCTCCTACGAGCAGTACTTC
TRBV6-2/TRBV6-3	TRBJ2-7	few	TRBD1	CASSYSTGDEGSYEQYF	TGTGCCAGCAGTTATTCCACAGGGGATGAAGGTAGCTACGAGCAGTACTTC
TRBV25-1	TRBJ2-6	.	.	CASSEGHFSGANVLTF	TGTGCCAGCAGTGAGGGACACTTCTCTGGGGCCAACGTCCTGACTTTC
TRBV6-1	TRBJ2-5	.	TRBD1	CASNHPTGGEETQYF	TGTGCCAGCAACCACCCGACAGGGGGCGAGGAGACCCAGTACTTC
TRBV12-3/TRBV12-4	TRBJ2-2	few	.	CASRTLITGELFF	TGTGCCAGCAGGACCTTAATCACCGGGGAGCTGTTTTTT
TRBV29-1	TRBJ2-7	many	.	CSVAGTSYEQYF	TGCAGCGTTGCCGGGACTTCCTACGAGCAGTACTTC
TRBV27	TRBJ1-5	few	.	CASSSSTFPQHF	TGTGCCAGCAGTTCCTCTACCTTTCCCCAGCATTTT
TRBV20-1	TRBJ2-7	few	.	CSAERRDAYEQYF	TGCAGTGCCGAGAGGAGGGATGCCTACGAGCAGTACTTC
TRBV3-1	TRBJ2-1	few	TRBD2	CASSQDPPIAGAYNEQFF	TGTGCCAGCAGCCAAGACCCCCCAATAGCGGGAGCCTACAATGAGCAGTTCTTC
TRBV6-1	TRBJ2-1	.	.	CASRDPGPYNEQFF	TGTGCCAGCCGAGACCCTGGGCCCTACAATGAGCAGTTCTTC
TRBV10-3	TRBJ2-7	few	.	CAISSGASYEQYF	TGTGCCATCAGTTCCGGAGCCTCCTACGAGCAGTACTTC
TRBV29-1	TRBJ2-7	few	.	CSVTIDYEQYF	TGCAGCGTGACCATTGACTACGAGCAGTACTTC
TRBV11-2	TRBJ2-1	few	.	CASSLVAGSNEQFF	TGTGCCAGCAGCTTAGTCGCAGGGAGCAATGAGCAGTTCTTC
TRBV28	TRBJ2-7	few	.	CASSLTLGKYEQYF	TGTGCCAGCAGTTTAACCCTAGGTAAATACGAGCAGTACTTC